This T cell receptor beta chain derives from a study of spatial heterogeneity in lung cancer. The overall study: Every unique TCR and UMI combination, on average, appeared more than ten times in raw reads. Overall study results and limits: Resection blood, more than follow-up blood, showed ubiquitous expanded tumor TCRs.

V gave up 5 bases and J gave up 8 bases, with 15 bases separating them. Germline assignment: CDR1 SGHTA and CDR2 FQGNSA. The CDR3 length is 13 residues. This clonotype was found many times. What it binds is unknown. The library was designed around alpha chains, so this beta chain is a stray read whose abundance carries little weight. Time point here: sample taken at primary tumor resection. Material for sequencing was whole RNA from tumor, nontumor lung or frozen PBMC, left unsorted. The donors, about 78 patients with untreated early-stage non-small cell lung cancer, provided the samples. MiXCR, run by TCRdb on the 5' RACE reads, gives a single entry per CDR3 protein. The sample comprises about 8,600 distinct CDR3 sequences, roughly 4.8% of which are singletons, and around 29% rests with the top ten.

This chain uses TRBV7-2 with TRBJ1-1; D is undetermined. This TCR derives from a male donor with early-stage non-small cell lung cancer. Sequenced here: PBMCs, sampled at surgery. Written as DNA, the CDR3 is TGTGCCAGCAGCACCCTTCCGGGAACGGAAGCTTTCTTT. It specifies CASSTLPGTEAFF.